This paragraph reports one T cell receptor beta chain. This record belongs to a study of identical twins. Per germline, CDR1 SGHTA and CDR2 FQGNSA. Trimming at V came to 5 bases and at J to 3 bases, leaving 12 bases not matched to a gene. This CDR3 region has 16 residues. One entry per CDR3 protein, called by TCRdb with MiXCR from the 5' RACE reads. The data show under 1 million distinct CDR3 sequences, with roughly 12% seen just once and around 1.5% held by the top ten. The same sample was also studied in work on yellow fever vaccine responses in identical twins.

This clonotype was obtained from a young woman in good health. This chain connects TRBV7-2 to TRBJ1-2; 7 bases are a match to TRBD1. Sample: PBMCs. The CDR3 spells CASSKSTPDRDYGYTF. In nucleotides, the CDR3 is TGTGCCAGCAGCAAATCGACCCCCGACAGGGACTATGGCTACACCTTC. Drawing the rest from reference TRBV7-2 and TRBJ1-2, the complete variable domain is GAGVSQSPSNKVTEKGKDVELRCDPISGHTALYWYRQSLGQGLEFLIYFQGNSAPDKSGLPSDRFSAERTGGSVSTLTIQRTQQEDSAVYLCASSKSTPDRDYGYTFGSGTRLTVV.